This T cell receptor beta chain was sequenced for a study of T cell changes during pregnancy in multiple sclerosis. The CDR3 length is 15 residues. Germline CDR1 is SQVTM and CDR2 is ANQGSEA. Losses at the gene ends were 6 bases for V and 5 bases for J; bases not matched to a gene: 12. Method: immunoSEQ multiplex PCR; TCRdb's copy keeps in-frame clones and lacks some. The data hold more than 40,000 clones, with roughly 92% observed a single time. The J gene is TRBJ2-1, the V gene TRBV29-1; 8 bases align to TRBD2. The sequence came from a female donor with multiple sclerosis, enrolled in a pregnancy study. This material consisted of CD4+ T cells from peripheral blood mononuclear cells, taken in the third trimester of pregnancy. Written as DNA, the CDR3 is TGCAGCGTCGAACTAAGCGGGAGCATTAACAATGAGCAGTTCTTC. Protein sequence: CSVELSGSINNEQFF.